This is a list of T cell receptor beta chains from one sample in a study of control samples from healthy donors and cancer patients. Only in-frame clones appear in the TCRdb table, and some are missing; sequencing was by immunoSEQ multiplex PCR. Among fewer than 60,000 clones listed, 85% to 95% were seen once. What was sequenced was blood. Every receptor here comes from a man in his thirties or forties in good health. Both conserved end residues are part of each CDR3. Fields, in order: V gene, clone size, D gene, J gene, CDR3 protein, CDR3 DNA. D genes are given only for firm matches. The size field is filled for only some rows; it gives once, few, many or a size class.

TRBV28	-	TRBD1	TRBJ1-1	CASRLTGRVAFF	TGTGCCAGCAGGCTGACAGGGAGGGTAGCTTTCTTT
TRBV27	-	-	TRBJ2-7	CASSFSDSYEQYF	TGTGCCAGCAGTTTTTCCGACAGTTACGAGCAGTACTTC
TRBV4-1	-	-	TRBJ2-7	CASTPKEGRGAHSVDEQYF	TGCGCCAGCACCCCGAAGGAGGGCAGGGGTGCCCATTCTGTGGACGAGCAGTACTTC
TRBV7-2	few	-	TRBJ1-5	CASSLGRGGGSNQPQHF	TGTGCCAGCAGCTTAGGGCGAGGGGGAGGTAGCAATCAGCCCCAGCATTTT
TRBV4-3	-	-	TRBJ1-5	CASSQEGGQPQHF	TGCGCCAGCAGCCAAGAAGGGGGTCAGCCCCAGCATTTT
TRBV28	-	-	TRBJ1-4	CASSSTVNNEKLFF	TGTGCCAGCAGTTCAACAGTGAATAATGAAAAACTGTTTTTT
TRBV6-4	few	-	TRBJ2-5	CARTTKDGTRETQYF	TGTGCCAGGACGACCAAGGACGGTACCCGAGAGACCCAGTACTTC
TRBV14	-	TRBD2	TRBJ2-7	CASSPTTPGTSGTYEQYF	TGTGCCAGCAGCCCCACTACGCCTGGGACTAGCGGGACCTACGAGCAGTACTTC
TRBV7-9	-	-	TRBJ2-7	CASSLAVSTDYEQYF	TGTGCCAGCAGCTTAGCGGTTTCGACGGACTACGAGCAGTACTTC
TRBV5-1	-	-	TRBJ2-7	CASSFHSRYEQYF	TGCGCCAGCAGCTTCCACTCTAGGTACGAGCAGTACTTC
TRBV3-1/TRBV3-2	-	TRBD1	TRBJ1-2	CASSQEGRGYNYGYTF	TGTGCCAGCAGCCAAGAGGGCAGGGGGTATAACTATGGCTACACCTTC
TRBV9	-	TRBD2	TRBJ2-7	CASSAFTGLAGDEQYF	TGTGCCAGCAGCGCCTTTACGGGACTAGCGGGAGACGAGCAGTACTTC
TRBV7-2	-	-	TRBJ2-5	CASSSWTRETQYF	TGTGCCAGCAGCTCCTGGACGCGAGAGACCCAGTACTTC
TRBV6-5	-	TRBD1	TRBJ1-3	CASSYSGQGENTIYF	TGTGCCAGCAGTTACTCAGGACAGGGAGAAAACACCATATATTTT
TRBV27	-	-	TRBJ2-7	CASSLSTGLTYEQYF	TGTGCCAGCAGTTTATCAACAGGGCTTACCTACGAGCAGTACTTC
TRBV7-3	-	TRBD1	TRBJ2-5	CASSLSPGQGRETQYF	TGTGCCAGCAGCCTCAGTCCCGGACAGGGGAGGGAGACCCAGTACTTC
TRBV5-1	-	TRBD2	TRBJ2-1	CASSLDPSGIYNEQFF	TGCGCCAGCAGCTTGGACCCTAGCGGGATCTACAATGAGCAGTTCTTC
TRBV9	-	-	TRBJ2-1	CASSRGWDGPYNEQFF	TGTGCCAGCAGCCGAGGCTGGGACGGACCCTACAATGAGCAGTTCTTC
TRBV27	-	-	TRBJ2-1	CASSLLVGVYNEQFF	TGTGCCAGCAGTTTACTGGTAGGGGTGTACAATGAGCAGTTCTTC
TRBV28	-	-	TRBJ2-7	CASSLPYEQYF	TGTGCCAGCAGTTTACCCTACGAGCAGTACTTC
TRBV2	-	-	TRBJ2-4	CASSGTGRNIQYF	TGTGCCAGCAGTGGCACGGGGAGAAACATTCAGTACTTC
TRBV7-9	-	TRBD2	TRBJ2-1	CASSLGSVAGIYNEQFF	TGTGCCAGCAGCTTAGGGTCAGTAGCGGGGATCTACAATGAGCAGTTCTTC
TRBV28	once	-	TRBJ2-2	CASSPTEGQGQNTGELFF	TGTGCCAGCAGTCCAACAGAGGGGCAGGGGCAGAACACCGGGGAGCTGTTTTTT
TRBV6-5	once	TRBD2	TRBJ2-7	CASLAGAREQYF	TGTGCCAGCCTAGCGGGAGCTCGGGAGCAGTACTTC
TRBV19	-	-	TRBJ1-3	CASTTGFPGNTIYF	TGTGCCAGTACAACAGGGTTCCCTGGAAACACCATATATTTT
TRBV7-3	-	TRBD2	TRBJ2-3	CASSPTGGGTDTQYF	TGTGCCAGCAGCCCGACGGGAGGTGGCACAGATACGCAGTATTTT
TRBV28	-	-	TRBJ1-2	CASSLGQHNYGYTF	TGTGCCAGCAGTTTAGGGCAGCATAACTATGGCTACACCTTC
TRBV5-1	-	-	TRBJ2-3	CASSRWDTRETDTQYF	TGCGCCAGCAGCAGGTGGGACACGAGGGAGACAGATACGCAGTATTTT
TRBV6-6	-	TRBD1	TRBJ1-4	CASSYSRGSEKLFF	TGTGCCAGCAGTTACTCCAGGGGGAGTGAAAAACTGTTTTTT
TRBV19	-	-	TRBJ1-5	CASTQGPYQPQHF	TGTGCCAGCACCCAGGGGCCTTATCAGCCCCAGCATTTT
TRBV6-2/TRBV6-3	-	-	TRBJ1-2	CASIPGGVNAYGYTF	TGTGCCAGCATCCCCGGCGGGGTGAATGCCTATGGCTACACCTTC
TRBV28	-	-	TRBJ2-2	CASSPAPQGHGELFF	TGTGCCAGCAGTCCCGCCCCGCAGGGCCACGGGGAGCTGTTTTTT
TRBV5-1	-	-	TRBJ1-1	CASSLGQRNTEAFF	TGCGCCAGCAGCCTAGGACAGCGGAACACTGAAGCTTTCTTT